The table lists the clone carrying this T cell receptor (beta chain) with a few counts. The antigen remains undetermined. The PCR made use of 60 Vbeta and 13 Jbeta primers. Repertoires were generated with immunoSEQ multiplex PCR, while TCRdb's copy carries only in-frame clones and drops some. The profile shows a few hundred thousand clones, nearly 80% of them singletons. This sample is drawn from a study of cytomegalovirus exposure and HLA in healthy donors. Study findings and constraints: A previous analysis found most TCR beta V segments productive roughly 87% or roughly 30% of the time.

Between the trimmed V and J ends, which lost 4 bases and 1 base, there was a span of 8 bases. The length of the CDR3 is 13 residues. Germline V gene lookup returns CDR1 SNHLY and CDR2 FYNNEI. The source of this sequence is a man younger than 30 in good health and CMV-seronegative. The chain couples TRBV2 to TRBJ2-7, with D tentatively TRBD1 (5 bases). The sequencing sample was made of PBMCs. The CDR3, as DNA: TGTGCCAGCAGTGTGGCAGGGTCCTACGAGCAGTACTTC. It encodes CASSVAGSYEQYF.